What follows is one T cell receptor beta chain and its context. Clones were read by immunoSEQ multiplex PCR, and TCRdb kept only the in-frame ones, dropping some. The repertoire holds roughly 230,000 clones, with roughly 81% as singletons. These data come from a study of blood T cell repertoires in COVID-19. Residents of 24 US areas, aged roughly 18 to 90 years, made up the participants. Germline V CDR1 and CDR2: SNHLY, FYNNEI. The CDR3 runs 15 residues. V was clipped by 8 bases and J by 2 bases; unmatched bases: 5. The V call is TRBV2, the J call TRBJ1-6, with 8 nucleotides matching TRBD1. Material: PBMCs or T cells enriched from blood (not recorded which). The sequence was obtained from a woman between 45 and 60 years old who had been exposed to COVID-19. CDR3 amino acids: CASRGQGPYNSPLHF. The CDR3 bases are TGTGCCAGCCGAGGACAGGGCCCCTATAATTCACCCCTCCACTTT.